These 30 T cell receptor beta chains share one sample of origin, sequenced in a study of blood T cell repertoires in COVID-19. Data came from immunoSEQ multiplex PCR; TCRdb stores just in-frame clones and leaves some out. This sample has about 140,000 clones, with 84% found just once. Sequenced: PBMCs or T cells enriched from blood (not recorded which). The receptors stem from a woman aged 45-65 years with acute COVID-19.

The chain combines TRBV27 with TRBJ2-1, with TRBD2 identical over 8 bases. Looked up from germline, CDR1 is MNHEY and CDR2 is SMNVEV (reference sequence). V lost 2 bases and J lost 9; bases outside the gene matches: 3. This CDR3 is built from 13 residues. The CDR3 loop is CASSLIRGGEQFF. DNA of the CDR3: TGTGCCAGCAGTTTAATCCGGGGGGGTGAGCAGTTCTTC.

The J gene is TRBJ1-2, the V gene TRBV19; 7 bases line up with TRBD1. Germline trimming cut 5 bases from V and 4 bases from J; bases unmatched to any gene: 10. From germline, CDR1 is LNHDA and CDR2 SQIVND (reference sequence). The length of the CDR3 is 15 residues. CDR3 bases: TGTGCCAGTAGTTCGCTACAGGGGAGTGGCTATGGCTACACCTTC. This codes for CASSSLQGSGYGYTF.

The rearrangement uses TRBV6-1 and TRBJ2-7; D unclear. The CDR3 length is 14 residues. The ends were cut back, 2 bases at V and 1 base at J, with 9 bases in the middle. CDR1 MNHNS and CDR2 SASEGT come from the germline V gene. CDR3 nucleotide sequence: TGTGCCAGCAGTGAATATACACTATCCTACGAGCAGTACTTC. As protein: CASSEYTLSYEQYF.

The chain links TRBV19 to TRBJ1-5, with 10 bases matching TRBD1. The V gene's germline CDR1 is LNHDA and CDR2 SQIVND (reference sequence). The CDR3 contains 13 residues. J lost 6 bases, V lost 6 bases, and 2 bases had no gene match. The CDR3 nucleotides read TGTGCCAGTAGCGGGACAGGGGTTCAGCCCCAGCATTTT. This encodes CASSGTGVQPQHF.

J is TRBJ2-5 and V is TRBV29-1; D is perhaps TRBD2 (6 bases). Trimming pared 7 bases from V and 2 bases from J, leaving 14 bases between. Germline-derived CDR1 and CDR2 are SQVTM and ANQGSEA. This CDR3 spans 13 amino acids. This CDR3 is CSGAKGRQETQYF. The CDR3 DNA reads TGCAGCGGGGCCAAAGGGAGGCAAGAGACCCAGTACTTC.

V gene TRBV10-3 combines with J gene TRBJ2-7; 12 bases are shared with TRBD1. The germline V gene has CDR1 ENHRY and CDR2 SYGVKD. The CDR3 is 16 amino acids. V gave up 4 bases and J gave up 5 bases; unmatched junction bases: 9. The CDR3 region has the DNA TGTGCCATCAGTGGAGGAGGGACAGGGGGCCTGAACGAGCAGTACTTC. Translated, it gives CAISGGGTGGLNEQYF.

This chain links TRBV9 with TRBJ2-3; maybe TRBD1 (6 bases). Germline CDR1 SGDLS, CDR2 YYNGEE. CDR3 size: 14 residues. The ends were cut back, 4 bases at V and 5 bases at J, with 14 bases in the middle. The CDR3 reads CASSPNRARDTQYF. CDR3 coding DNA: TGTGCCAGCAGCCCCAACAGGGCACGAGATACGCAGTATTTT.

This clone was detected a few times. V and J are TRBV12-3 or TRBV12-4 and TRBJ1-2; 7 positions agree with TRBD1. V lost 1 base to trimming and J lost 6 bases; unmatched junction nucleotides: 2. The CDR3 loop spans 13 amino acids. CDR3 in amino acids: CASSLEGAHGYTF. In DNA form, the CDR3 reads TGTGCCAGCAGTTTAGAGGGGGCCCATGGCTACACCTTC.

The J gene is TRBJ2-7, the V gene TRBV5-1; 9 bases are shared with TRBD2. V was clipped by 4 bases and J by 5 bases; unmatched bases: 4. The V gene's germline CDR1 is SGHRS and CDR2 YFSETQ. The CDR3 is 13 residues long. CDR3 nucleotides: TGCGCCAGCAGCGGCGGGGGGGCGGACGAGCAGTACTTC. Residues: CASSGGGADEQYF.

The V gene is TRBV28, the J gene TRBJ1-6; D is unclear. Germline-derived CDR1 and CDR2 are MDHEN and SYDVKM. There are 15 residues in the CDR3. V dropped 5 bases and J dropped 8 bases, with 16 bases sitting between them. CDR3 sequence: CASSLATGTYSPLHF. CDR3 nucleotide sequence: TGTGCCAGCAGTCTAGCGACCGGAACCTATTCACCCCTCCACTTT. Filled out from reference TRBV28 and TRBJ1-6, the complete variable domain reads DVKVTQSSRYLVKRTGEKVFLECVQDMDHENMFWYRQDPGLGLRLIYFSYDVKMKEKGDIPEGYSVSREKKERFSLILESASTNQTSMYLCASSLATGTYSPLHFGNGTRLTVT.

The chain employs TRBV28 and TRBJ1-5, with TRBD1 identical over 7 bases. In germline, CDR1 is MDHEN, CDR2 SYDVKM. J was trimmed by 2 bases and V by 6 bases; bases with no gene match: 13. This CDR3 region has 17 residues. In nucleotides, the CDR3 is TGTGCCAGCAGCTCCTTTGGAAAGGGGGCCGGCAATCAGCCCCAGCATTTT. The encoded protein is CASSSFGKGAGNQPQHF.

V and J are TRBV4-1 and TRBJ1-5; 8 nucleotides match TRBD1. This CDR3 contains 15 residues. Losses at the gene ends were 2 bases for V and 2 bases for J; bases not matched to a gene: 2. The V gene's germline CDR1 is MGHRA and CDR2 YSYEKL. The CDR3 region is CASSQQGAGNQPQHF. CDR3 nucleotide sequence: TGCGCCAGCAGCCAACAGGGGGCCGGCAATCAGCCCCAGCATTTT.

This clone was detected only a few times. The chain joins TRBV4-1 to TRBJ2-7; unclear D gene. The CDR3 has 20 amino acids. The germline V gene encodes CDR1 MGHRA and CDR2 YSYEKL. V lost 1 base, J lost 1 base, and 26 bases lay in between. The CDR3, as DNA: TGCGCCAGCAGCCAAGGTTTGCTAGAAAAGAAGACGTACGGATCCTACGAGCAGTACTTC. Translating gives CASSQGLLEKKTYGSYEQYF.

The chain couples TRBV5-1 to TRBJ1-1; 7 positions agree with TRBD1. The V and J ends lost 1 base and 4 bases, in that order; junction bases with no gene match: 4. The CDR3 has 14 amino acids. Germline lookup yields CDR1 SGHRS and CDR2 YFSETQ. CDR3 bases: TGCGCCAGCAGCTTGCAGGGGGGTAGCACTGAAGCTTTCTTT. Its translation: CASSLQGGSTEAFF.

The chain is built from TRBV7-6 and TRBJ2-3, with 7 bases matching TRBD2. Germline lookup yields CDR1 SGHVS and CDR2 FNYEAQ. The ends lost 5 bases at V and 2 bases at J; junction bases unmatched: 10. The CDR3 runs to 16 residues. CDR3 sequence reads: CASSDPLAEPTDTQYF. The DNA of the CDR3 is TGTGCCAGCAGCGACCCGCTAGCGGAGCCCACAGATACGCAGTATTTT.

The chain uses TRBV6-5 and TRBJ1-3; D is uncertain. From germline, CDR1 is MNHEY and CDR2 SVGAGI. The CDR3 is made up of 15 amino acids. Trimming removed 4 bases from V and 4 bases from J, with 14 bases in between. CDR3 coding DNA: TGTGCCAGCAGTTCCAGGCTAAATCCGGGAAACACCATATATTTT. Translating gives CASSSRLNPGNTIYF.

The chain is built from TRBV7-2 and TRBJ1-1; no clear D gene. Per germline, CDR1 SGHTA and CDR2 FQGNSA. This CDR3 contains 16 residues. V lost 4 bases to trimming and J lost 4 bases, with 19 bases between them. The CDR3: CASSSRREGLFTEAFF. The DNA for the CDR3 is TGTGCCAGCAGCTCCCGCCGGGAGGGCCTTTTCACTGAAGCTTTCTTT. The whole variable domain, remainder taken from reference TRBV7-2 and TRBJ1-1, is GAGVSQSPSNKVTEKGKDVELRCDPISGHTALYWYRQSLGQGLEFLIYFQGNSAPDKSGLPSDRFSAERTGGSVSTLTIQRTQQEDSAVYLCASSSRREGLFTEAFFGQGTRLTVV.

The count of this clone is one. CDR3 nucleotide sequence: TGTGCCTGGAGTGTACGGGGTCGGGCCTACAATGAGCAGTTCTTC. It encodes CAWSVRGRAYNEQFF. The V and J genes are TRBV30 and TRBJ2-1; TRBD2 is a possible D gene (5 bases). Trimming left V 0 bases short and J 2 bases short, with 11 bases between. The germline CDR1 and CDR2 sequences are GTSNPN and SVGIG (reference sequence). The CDR3 length is 15 residues.

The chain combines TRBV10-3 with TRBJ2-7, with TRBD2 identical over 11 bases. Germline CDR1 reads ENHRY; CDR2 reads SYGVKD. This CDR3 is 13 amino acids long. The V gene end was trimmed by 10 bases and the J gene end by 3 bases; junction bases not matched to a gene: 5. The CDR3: CASSGTSGYEQYF. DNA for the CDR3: TGTGCCAGTAGCGGGACTAGCGGCTACGAGCAGTACTTC.

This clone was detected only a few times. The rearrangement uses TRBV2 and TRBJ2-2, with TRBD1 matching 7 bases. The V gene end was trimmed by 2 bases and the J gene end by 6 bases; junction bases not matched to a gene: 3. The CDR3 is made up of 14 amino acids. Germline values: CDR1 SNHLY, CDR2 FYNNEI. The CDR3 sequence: CASSESTGPGELFF. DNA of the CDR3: TGTGCCAGCAGTGAATCGACAGGGCCCGGGGAGCTGTTTTTT.

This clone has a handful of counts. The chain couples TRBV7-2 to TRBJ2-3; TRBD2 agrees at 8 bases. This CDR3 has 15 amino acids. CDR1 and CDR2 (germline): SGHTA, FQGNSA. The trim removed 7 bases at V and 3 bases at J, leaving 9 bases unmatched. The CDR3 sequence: CASTLGASGTDTQYF. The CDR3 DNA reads TGTGCCAGCACCCTAGGGGCTAGCGGGACAGATACGCAGTATTTT.

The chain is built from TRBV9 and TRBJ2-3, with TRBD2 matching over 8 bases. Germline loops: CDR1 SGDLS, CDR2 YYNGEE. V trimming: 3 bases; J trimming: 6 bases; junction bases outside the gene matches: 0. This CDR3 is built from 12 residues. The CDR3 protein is CASSAGGDTQYF. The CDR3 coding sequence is TGTGCCAGCAGCGCGGGGGGGGATACGCAGTATTTT.

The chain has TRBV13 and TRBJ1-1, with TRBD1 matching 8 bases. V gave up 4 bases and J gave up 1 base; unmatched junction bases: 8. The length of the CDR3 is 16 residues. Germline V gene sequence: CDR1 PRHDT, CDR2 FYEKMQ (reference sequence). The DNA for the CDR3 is TGTGCCAGCAGCTCTGAAACGGGACAGGAGAACACTGAAGCTTTCTTT. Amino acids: CASSSETGQENTEAFF.

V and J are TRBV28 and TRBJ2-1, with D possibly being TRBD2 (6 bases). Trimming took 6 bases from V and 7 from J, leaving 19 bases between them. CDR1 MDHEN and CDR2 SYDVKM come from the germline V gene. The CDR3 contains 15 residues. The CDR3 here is CASSFTLWTINEQFF. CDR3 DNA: TGTGCCAGCAGCTTTACCCTATGGACTATTAATGAGCAGTTCTTC.

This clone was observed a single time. CDR3 region: CASSQGGRLEEQYF. CDR3 nucleotides: TGTGCCAGCAGCCAAGGAGGCCGGTTGGAAGAGCAGTACTTC. The rearrangement joins TRBV3-1 (or the pseudogene TRBV3-2) to TRBJ2-7; D gene uncertain. This CDR3 contains 14 residues. Germline V lookup: CDR1 LGHDT, CDR2 YNNKEL (reference sequence). Trimming shortened V by 1 base and J by 7 bases, and 14 bases separated the two germline ends.

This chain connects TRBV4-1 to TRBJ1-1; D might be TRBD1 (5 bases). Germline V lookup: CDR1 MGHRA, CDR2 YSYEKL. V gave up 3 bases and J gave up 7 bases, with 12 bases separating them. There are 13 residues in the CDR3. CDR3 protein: CASSQRFQGEAFF. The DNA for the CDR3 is TGCGCCAGCAGCCAGAGATTTCAGGGTGAAGCTTTCTTT.

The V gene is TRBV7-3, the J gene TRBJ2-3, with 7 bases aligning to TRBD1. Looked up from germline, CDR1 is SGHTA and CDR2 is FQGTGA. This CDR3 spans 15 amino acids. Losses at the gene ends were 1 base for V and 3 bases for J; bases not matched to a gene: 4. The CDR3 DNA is TGTGCCAGCAGCTTAAATCCGGGACAGACAGATACGCAGTATTTT. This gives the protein CASSLNPGQTDTQYF.

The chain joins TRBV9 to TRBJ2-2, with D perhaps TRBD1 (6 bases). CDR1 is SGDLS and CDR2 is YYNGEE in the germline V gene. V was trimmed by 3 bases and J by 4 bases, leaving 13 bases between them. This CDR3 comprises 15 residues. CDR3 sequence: CASSEQGIGTGELFF. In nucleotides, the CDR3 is TGTGCCAGCAGCGAACAGGGCATTGGCACCGGGGAGCTGTTTTTT.

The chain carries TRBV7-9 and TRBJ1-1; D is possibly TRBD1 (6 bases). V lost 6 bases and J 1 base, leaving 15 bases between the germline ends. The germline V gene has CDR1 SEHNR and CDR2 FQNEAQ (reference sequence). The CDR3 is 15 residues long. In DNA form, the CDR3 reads TGTGCCAGCAGTCCGGCGCTGACAGGGAACACTGAAGCTTTCTTT. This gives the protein CASSPALTGNTEAFF.

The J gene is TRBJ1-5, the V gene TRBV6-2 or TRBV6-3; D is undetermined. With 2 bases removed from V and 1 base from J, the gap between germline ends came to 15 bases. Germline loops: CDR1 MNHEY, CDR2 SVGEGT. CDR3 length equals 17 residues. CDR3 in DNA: TGTGCCAGCAGTTACGCCCCGGGTCTTGGGAGCAATCAGCCCCAGCATTTT. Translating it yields CASSYAPGLGSNQPQHF.